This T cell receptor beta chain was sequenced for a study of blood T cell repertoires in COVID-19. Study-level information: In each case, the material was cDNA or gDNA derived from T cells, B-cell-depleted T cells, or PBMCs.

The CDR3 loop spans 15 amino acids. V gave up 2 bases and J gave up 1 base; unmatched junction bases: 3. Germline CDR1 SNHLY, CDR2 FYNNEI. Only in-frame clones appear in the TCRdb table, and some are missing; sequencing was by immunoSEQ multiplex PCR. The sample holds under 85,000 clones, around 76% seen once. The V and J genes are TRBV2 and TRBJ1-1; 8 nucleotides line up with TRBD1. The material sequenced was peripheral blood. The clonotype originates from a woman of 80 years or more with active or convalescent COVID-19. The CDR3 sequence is CASSEQGASNTEAFF. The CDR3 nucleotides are TGTGCCAGCAGTGAACAGGGGGCATCGAACACTGAAGCTTTCTTT.